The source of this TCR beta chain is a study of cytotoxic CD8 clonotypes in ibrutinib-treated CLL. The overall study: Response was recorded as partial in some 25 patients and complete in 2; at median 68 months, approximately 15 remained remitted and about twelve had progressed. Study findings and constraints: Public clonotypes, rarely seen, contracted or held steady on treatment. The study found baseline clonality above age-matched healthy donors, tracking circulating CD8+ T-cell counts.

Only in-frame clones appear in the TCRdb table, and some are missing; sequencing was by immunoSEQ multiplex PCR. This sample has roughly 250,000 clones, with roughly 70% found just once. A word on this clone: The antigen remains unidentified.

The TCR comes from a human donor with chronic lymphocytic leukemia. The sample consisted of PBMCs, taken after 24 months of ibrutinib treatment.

The CDR3 DNA reads as TGCAGCGTTGAACCGGCTAGCGGCCACAATGAGCAGTTCTTC. It yields the protein CSVEPASGHNEQFF. The rearrangement uses TRBV29-1 and TRBJ2-1; TRBD2 aligns across 7 bases. The germline gives CDR1 SQVTM, CDR2 ANQGSEA. Trimming removed 2 bases from V and 5 bases from J; junction bases left unmatched: 6. The CDR3 sequence is 14 residues long.